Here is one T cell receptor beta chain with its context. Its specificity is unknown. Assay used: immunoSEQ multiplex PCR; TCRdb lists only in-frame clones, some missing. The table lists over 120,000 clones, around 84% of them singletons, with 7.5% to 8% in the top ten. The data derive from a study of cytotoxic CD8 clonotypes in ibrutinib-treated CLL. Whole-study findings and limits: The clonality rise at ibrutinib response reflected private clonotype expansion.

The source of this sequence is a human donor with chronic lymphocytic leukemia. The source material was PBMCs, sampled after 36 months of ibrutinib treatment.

CDR3 coding DNA: TGTGCCAGCAGTTACTCCGGGACCGCCTACAATCAGCCCCAGCATTTT. Translated, it gives CASSYSGTAYNQPQHF. The chain recombines TRBV6-5 with TRBJ1-5; perhaps TRBD1 as D (5 bases). The CDR3 covers 16 residues. Deletions cut 0 bases from V and 3 bases from J, with 12 bases between. From germline, CDR1 is MNHEY and CDR2 SVGAGI.